This section outlines one T cell receptor (beta chain) sequence together with its context. As yet, its antigen is unknown. This entry comes from a study of cytomegalovirus exposure and HLA in healthy donors. The PCR was carried out with 60 Vbeta primers and 13 Jbeta primers. TCRdb's table, derived via immunoSEQ multiplex PCR, lists solely in-frame clones and lacks some. The sample has 120,000 to 150,000 clones; about four fifths are singletons. CDR1 LNHDA and CDR2 SQIVND come from the germline V gene (reference sequence). V lost 3 bases, J lost 3 bases, and 13 bases lay in between. CDR3 length equals 15 residues. Regarding the study as a whole: When analyzed later, the rates of TCR association showed variation by HLA locus, with DRB1 the most and HLA-C the fewest. It was confirmed in vitro that three of the CMV-associated chains were specific for CMV antigens. Relative to the roughly 700-donor mean, N-insertions were reportedly fewer in an Asian-associated ancestry cluster in a later analysis.

As for the donors, each was a healthy bone marrow donor. This chain uses TRBV19 with TRBJ2-3; D might be TRBD2 (5 bases). This TCR was sampled from a man aged 25-45 years in good health and CMV-seronegative. The sample was PBMCs. This CDR3 reads CASSMGWTLTDTQYF. CDR3 nucleotide sequence: TGTGCCAGTAGTATGGGATGGACTCTTACAGATACGCAGTATTTT.